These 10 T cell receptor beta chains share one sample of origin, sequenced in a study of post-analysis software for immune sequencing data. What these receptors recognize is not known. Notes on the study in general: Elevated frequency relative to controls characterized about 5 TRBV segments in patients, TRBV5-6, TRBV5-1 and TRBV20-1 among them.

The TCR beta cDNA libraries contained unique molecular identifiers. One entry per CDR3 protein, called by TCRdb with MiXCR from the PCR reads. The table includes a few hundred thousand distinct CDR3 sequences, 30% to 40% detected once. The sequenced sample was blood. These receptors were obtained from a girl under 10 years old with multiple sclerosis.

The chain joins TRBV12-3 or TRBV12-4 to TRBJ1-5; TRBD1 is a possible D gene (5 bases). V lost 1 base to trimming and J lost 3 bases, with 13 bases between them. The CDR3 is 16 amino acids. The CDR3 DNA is TGTGCCAGCAGTTTAGGGCCGTGGGGGGACAATCAGCCCCAGCATTTT. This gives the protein CASSLGPWGDNQPQHF.

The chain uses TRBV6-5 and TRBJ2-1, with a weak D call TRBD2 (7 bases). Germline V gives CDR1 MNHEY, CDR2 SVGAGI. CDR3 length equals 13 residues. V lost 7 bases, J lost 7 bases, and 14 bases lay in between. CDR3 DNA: TGTGCCAGCACCCGGGGGGCGTGGAATGAGCAGTTCTTC. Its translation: CASTRGAWNEQFF.

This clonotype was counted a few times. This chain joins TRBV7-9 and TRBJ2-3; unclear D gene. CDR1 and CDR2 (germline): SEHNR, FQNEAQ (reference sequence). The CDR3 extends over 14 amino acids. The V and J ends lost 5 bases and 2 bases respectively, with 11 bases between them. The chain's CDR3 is CASSPPRLTDTQYF. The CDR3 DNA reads TGTGCCAGCAGCCCCCCCCGCCTCACAGATACGCAGTATTTT.

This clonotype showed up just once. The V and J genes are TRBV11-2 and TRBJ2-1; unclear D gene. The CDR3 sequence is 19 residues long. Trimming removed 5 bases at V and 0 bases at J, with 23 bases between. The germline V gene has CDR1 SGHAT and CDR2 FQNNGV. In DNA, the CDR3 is TGTGCCAGCAGCACGAGACCAGGCGGAAGCCTGAGCTCCTACAATGAGCAGTTCTTC. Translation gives CASSTRPGGSLSSYNEQFF.

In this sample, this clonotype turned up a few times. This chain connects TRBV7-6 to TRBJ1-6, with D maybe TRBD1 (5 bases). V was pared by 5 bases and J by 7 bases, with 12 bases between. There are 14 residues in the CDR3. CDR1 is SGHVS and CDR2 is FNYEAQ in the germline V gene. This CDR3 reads CASSQQGGNSPLHF. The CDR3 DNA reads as TGTGCCAGCAGCCAGCAGGGTGGGAATTCACCCCTCCACTTT.

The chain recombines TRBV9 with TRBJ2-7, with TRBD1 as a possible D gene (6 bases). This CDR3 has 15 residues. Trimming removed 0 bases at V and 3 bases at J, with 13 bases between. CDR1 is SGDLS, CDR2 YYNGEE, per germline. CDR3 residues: CASSVGYSQGYEQYF. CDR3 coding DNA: TGTGCCAGCAGCGTAGGTTACTCACAGGGCTACGAGCAGTACTTC.

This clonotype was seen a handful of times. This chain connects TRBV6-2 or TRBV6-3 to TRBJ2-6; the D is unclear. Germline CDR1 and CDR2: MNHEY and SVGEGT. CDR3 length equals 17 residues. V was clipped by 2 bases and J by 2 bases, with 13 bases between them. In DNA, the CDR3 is TGTGCCAGCAGTTACGTAGCCCTGAGACCTGGGGCCAACGTCCTGACTTTC. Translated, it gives CASSYVALRPGANVLTF.

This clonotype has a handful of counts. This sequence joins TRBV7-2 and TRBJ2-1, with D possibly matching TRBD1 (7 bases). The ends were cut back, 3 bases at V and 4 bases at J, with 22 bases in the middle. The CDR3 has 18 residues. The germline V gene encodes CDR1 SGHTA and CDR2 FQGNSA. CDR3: CASSLSRDSLGTYNEQFF. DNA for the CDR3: TGTGCCAGCAGCTTGTCCCGGGACAGCCTCGGGACTTACAATGAGCAGTTCTTC.

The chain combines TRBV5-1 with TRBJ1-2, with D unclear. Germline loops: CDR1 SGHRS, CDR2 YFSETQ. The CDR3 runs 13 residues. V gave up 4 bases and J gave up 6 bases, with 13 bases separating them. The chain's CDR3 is CASSLGAWDGYTF. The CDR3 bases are TGCGCCAGCAGCCTCGGCGCGTGGGATGGCTACACCTTC.

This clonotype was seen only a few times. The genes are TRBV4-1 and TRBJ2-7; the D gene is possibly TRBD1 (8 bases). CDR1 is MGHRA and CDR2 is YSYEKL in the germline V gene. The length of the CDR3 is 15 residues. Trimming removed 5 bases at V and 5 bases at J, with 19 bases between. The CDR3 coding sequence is TGCGCCAGCAGCGGAACAGGGGGGGTACACCACGAGCAGTACTTC. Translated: CASSGTGGVHHEQYF.